The present T cell receptor beta chain was sequenced within a study of blood T cell repertoires in COVID-19. Study summary: Samples representing acute and convalescent COVID-19 were sourced from the United States, Italy and Spain. T cells, B-cell-depleted T cells, or PBMCs provided the cDNA or gDNA that served as material.

In the original analysis: Reference gene primer amplification gave estimated nucleated cell counts. The table came from immunoSEQ multiplex PCR; TCRdb's copy has only in-frame clones and leaves some out. The V and J calls and clone size are taken from that table; D and trimming were inferred from the DNA. Of about 58,000 clones detected, about 88% appear once; the ten largest clones hold roughly an eighth. J lost 0 bases, V lost 1 base, and 8 bases had no gene match. Germline CDR1 SGHTA, CDR2 FQGNSA. This CDR3 comprises 18 residues. This chain links TRBV7-2 with TRBJ2-1; 8 nucleotides match TRBD2. The sequence came from a woman aged 60 to 75 with active COVID-19. Sequencing was carried out using peripheral blood. CDR3 nucleotides: TGTGCCAGCAGCTTAGTTCTCGCGGGGGGCTACTCCTACAATGAGCAGTTCTTC. It codes for CASSLVLAGGYSYNEQFF.